The clone carrying this T cell receptor beta chain was observed a single time. What it binds is unknown. The source of the sample is a study of blood T cells in healthy people across ages. Individuals who donated were healthy Caucasians from Russia aged roughly 6 to 100. Study-wide findings and caveats: A roughly linear age-dependent decrease characterized TCR beta diversity per million T cells. The study found more naive CD4+ cells and higher diversity in long-lived than aged donors.

PCR was performed a second time for about 6 to 12 cycles using a sample-barcoded 5' primer and a J-beta primer mix. Researchers report that a template-switch adaptor with 12 random nucleotides tagged each cDNA molecule. A single record per CDR3 protein comes from TCRdb applying MiXCR to the 5' RACE reads. The repertoire includes roughly 930,000 distinct CDR3 sequences, around 48% of them detected once, and about an eighth sits in the top ten. The CDR3 has 16 amino acids. The germline CDR1 and CDR2 sequences are MNHEY and SVGAGI. V lost 6 bases to trimming and J lost 5 bases, with 20 bases between them.

Sequencing was done on a sample of blood. The clonotype comes from a man aged 25 to 45 in good health. V is TRBV6-5 and J is TRBJ2-1; D is possibly TRBD2 (6 bases). The CDR3 DNA follows: TGTGCCAGCAGGGGGTTTTCCGGGACTCCTAACAATGAGCAGTTCTTC. It encodes CASRGFSGTPNNEQFF.